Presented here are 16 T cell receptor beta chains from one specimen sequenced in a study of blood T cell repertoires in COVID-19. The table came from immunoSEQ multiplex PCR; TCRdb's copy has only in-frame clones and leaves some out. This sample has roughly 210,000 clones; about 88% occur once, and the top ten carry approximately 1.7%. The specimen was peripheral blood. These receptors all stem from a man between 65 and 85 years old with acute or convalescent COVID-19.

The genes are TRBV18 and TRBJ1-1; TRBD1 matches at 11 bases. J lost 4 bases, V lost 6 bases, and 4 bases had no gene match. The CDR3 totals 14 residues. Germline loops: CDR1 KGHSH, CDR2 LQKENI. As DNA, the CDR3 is TGTGCCAGCTCCGCGGGACAGGGGGTCACTGAAGCTTTCTTT. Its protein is CASSAGQGVTEAFF.

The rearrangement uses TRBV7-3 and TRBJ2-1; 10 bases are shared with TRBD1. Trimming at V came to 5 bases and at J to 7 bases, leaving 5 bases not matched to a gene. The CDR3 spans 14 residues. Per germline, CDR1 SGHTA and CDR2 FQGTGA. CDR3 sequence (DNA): TGTGCCAGCAGCCGGGACAGGGGACGGAATGAGCAGTTCTTC. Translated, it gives CASSRDRGRNEQFF.

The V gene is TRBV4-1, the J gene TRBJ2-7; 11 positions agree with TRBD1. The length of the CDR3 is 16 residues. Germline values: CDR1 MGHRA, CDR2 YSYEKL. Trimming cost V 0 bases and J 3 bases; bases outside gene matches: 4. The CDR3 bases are TGCGCCAGCAGCCAAGATCCCGGGACAGGGGGCTACGAGCAGTACTTC. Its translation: CASSQDPGTGGYEQYF.

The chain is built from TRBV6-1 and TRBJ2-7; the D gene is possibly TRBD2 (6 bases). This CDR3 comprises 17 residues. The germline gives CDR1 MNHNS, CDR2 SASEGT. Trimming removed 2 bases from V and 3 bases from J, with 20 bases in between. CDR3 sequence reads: CASSESGSSGPHYEQYF. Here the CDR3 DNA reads TGTGCCAGCAGTGAATCAGGATCGAGCGGGCCCCACTACGAGCAGTACTTC.

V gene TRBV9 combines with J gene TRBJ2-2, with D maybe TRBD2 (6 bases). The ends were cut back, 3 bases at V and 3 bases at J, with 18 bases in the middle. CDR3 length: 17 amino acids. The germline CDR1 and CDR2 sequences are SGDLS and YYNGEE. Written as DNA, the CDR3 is TGTGCCAGCAGCGCCAGAGGAGGGGTGATCGACACCGGGGAGCTGTTTTTT. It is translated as CASSARGGVIDTGELFF.

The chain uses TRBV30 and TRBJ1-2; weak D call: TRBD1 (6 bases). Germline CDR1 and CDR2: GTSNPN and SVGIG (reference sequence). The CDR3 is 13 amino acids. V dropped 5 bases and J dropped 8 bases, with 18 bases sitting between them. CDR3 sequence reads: CAWDNDRSWGYTF. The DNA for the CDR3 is TGTGCCTGGGATAATGACAGGAGCTGGGGCTACACCTTC.

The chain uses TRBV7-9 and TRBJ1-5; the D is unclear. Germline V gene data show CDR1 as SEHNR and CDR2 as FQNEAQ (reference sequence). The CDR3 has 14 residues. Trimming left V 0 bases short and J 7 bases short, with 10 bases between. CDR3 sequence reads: CASSLAGGSQPQHF. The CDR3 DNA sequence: TGTGCCAGCAGCTTAGCCGGCGGGTCCCAGCCCCAGCATTTT. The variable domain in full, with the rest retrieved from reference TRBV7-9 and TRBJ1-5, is DTGVSQNPRHKITKRGQNVTFRCDPISEHNRLYWYRQTLGQGPEFLTYFQNEAQLEKSRLLSDRFSAERPKGSFSTLEIQRTEQGDSAMYLCASSLAGGSQPQHFGDGTRLSIL.

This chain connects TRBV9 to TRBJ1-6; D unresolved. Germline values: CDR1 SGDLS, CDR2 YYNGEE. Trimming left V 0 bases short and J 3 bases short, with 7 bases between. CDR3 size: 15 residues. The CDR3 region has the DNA TGTGCCAGCAGCGTAGGGGGAGACTATAATTCACCCCTCCACTTT. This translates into CASSVGGDYNSPLHF.

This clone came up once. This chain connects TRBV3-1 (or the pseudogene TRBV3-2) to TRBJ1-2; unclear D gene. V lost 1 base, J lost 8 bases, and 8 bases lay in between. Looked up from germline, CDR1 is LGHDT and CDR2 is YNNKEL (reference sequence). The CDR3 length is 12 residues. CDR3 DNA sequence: TGTGCCAGCAGCCAAGGTGAACTCGGCTACACCTTC. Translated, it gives CASSQGELGYTF.

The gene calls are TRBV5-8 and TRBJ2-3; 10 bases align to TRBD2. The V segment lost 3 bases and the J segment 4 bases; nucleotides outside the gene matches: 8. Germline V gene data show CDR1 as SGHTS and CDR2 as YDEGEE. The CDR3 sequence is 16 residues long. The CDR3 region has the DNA TGTGCCAGCAGCTCCCCCAGCGGGAGGGCCTCAGATACGCAGTATTTT. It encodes CASSSPSGRASDTQYF.

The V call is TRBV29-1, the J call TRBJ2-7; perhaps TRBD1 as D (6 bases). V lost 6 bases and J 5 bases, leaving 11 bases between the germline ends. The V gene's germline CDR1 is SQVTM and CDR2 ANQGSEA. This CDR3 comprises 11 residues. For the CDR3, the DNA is TGCAGCGTAGGACAGAGCAACGAGCAGTACTTC. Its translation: CSVGQSNEQYF.

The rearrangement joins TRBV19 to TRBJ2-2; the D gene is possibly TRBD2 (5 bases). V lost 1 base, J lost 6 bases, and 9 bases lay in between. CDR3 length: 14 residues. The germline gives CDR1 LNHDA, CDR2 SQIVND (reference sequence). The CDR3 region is CASSIGGLSGELFF. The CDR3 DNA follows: TGTGCCAGTAGTATAGGAGGACTCTCCGGGGAGCTGTTTTTT.

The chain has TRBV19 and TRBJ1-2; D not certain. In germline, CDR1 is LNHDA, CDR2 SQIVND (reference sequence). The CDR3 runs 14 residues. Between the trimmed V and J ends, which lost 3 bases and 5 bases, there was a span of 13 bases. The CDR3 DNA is TGTGCCAGTAGTATTGGGCAGTTAGCGTATGGCTACACCTTC. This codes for CASSIGQLAYGYTF.

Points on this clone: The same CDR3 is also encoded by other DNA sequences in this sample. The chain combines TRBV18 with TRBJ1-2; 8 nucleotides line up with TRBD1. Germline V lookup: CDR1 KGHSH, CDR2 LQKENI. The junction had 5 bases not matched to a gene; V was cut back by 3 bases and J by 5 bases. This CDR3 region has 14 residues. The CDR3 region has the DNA TGTGCCAGCTCACCCGGGACAGGTGGATATGGCTACACCTTC. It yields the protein CASSPGTGGYGYTF.

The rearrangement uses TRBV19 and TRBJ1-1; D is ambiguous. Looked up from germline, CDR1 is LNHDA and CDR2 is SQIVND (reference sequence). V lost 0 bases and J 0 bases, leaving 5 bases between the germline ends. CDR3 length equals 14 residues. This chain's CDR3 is CASSIEGLNTEAFF. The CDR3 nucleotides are TGTGCCAGTAGTATAGAGGGCCTGAACACTGAAGCTTTCTTT.

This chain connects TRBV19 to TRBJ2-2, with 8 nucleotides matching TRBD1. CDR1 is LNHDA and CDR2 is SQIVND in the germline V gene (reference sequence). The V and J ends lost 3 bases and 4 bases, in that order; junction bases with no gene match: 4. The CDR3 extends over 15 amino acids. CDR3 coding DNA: TGTGCCAGTAGTATCGCAGGGGGCAGCACCGGGGAGCTGTTTTTT. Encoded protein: CASSIAGGSTGELFF.